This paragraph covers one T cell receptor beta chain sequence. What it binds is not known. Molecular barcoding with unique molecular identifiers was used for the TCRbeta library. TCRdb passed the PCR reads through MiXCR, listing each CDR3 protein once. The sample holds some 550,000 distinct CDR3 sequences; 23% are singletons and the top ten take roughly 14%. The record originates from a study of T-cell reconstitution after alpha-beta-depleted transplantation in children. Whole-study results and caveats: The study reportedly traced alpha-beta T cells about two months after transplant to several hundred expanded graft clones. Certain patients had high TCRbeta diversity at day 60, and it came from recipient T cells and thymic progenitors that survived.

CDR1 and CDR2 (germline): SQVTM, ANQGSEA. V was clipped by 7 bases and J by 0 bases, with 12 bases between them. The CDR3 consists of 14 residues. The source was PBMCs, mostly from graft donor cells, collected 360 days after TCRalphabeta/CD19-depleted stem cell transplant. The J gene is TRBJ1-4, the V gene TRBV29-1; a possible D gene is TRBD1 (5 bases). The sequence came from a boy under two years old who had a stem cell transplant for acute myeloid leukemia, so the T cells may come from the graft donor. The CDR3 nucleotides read TGCAGCGCCGCTTGGGGGACAACTAATGAAAAACTGTTTTTT. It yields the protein CSAAWGTTNEKLFF.